Sequencing of this TCR beta chain was carried out in a study of blood T cell repertoires in COVID-19 (dated by TCRdb to the early 2020s). Regarding the research as a whole: Samples from collaborators originated in the United States, Italy and Spain and spanned both the acute and convalescent phases of COVID-19. The samples were drawn from two sources: the first 160 participants of the ongoing ImmuneRACE study, and 1,200 or so subjects contributed by 6 global collaborators. Where HLA class I and class II types were available, the types were taken from metadata supplied by the sample provider, not from assay-based typing. The sample metadata nearly always contained a de-identified subject ID, COVID-19 status, age in years and sex. A freely available public database, intended as a resource for researchers studying the immune response to SARS-CoV-2, is where the repertoires were released. Deeply sampled blood TCRbeta repertoires from subjects exposed to, actively infected with, or recovered from COVID-19 were included in the dataset. The material from the prospective study consisted of cDNA or gDNA derived from T cells, B-cell-depleted T cells, or PBMCs. General findings and caveats noted by the study authors: Clinical and demographic metadata were provided uncurated, with the amount varying by source and participant.

A note on this clone: Its specific antigen is unknown. Base qualities were left out, and no much larger clone turns up one base away.

From the germline V gene, CDR1 is KGHDR and CDR2 is SFDVKD. Measured from the cysteine to the phenylalanine, the CDR3 is 15 residues long. Of all the DNA, just the CDR3 is kept, 45 bases in frame from base 1. At the junction V is shortened by 5 bases and J by 6 bases; bases outside the gene matches: 5. Participants in the prospective study were aged about 18 to 95 years, lived in 24 United States geographic areas, and enrolled through a virtual design. To assign participants to cohorts, the prospective study relied on clinical history that participants themselves reported in a screening survey and a study questionnaire. Recovered participants in ImmuneRACE Cohort 3 were defined as having two consecutive negative NP/OP PCR tests, clearance from a healthcare professional, or resolution of symptoms. Mobile phlebotomists in the prospective study collected whole blood, serum and a nasopharyngeal or oropharyngeal swab from every participant. Prospective study participants could optionally give additional blood draws and questionnaires over an approximately 2-month period. Before DNA extraction, prospective study blood samples were shipped either frozen or at room temperature.

TCRbeta CDR3 regions were amplified from genomic DNA using the immunoSEQ Assay, a bias-controlled multiplex PCR. As for the authors' bioinformatics: The number of nucleated cells in each sample was estimated by amplification of reference gene primers within the assay. To quantify the absolute abundance of each unique TCRbeta CDR3 rearrangement, sequence reads were collapsed and filtered. For each sample, productive Simpson clonality was calculated as the square root of Simpson's diversity index over productive rearrangements. Drawn from immuneACCESS, this table holds only the in-frame rearrangements with V and J called that TCRdb kept. Clones are partly lost; checked studies trace under half to an unresolved V gene and leave the rest unexplained. Clone size and V and J calls were adopted from that table, with D and trimming inferred from the DNA. A total of 400,000 or so clones appear in this sample, about 90% of them only once. About 0.6% of the sample is taken by the ten largest.

This chain is built from TRBV24-1 and TRBJ2-5; 13 central bases correspond to TRBD2. The sample consisted of PBMCs or T cells enriched from blood (not recorded which). The receptor was isolated from a young man who had recovered from COVID-19. The sequenced DNA is TGTGCCACCAGTGGGACTAGCGGGAGCACGAAGACCCAGTACTTC. It specifies CATSGTSGSTKTQYF.